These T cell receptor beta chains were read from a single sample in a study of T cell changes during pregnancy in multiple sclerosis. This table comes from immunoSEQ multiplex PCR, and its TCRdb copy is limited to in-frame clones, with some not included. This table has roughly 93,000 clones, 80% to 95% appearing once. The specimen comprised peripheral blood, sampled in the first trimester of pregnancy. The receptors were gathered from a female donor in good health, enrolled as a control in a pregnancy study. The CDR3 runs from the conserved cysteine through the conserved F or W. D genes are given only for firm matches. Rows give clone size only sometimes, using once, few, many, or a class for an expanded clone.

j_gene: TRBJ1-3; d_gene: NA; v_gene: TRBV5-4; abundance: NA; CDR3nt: TGTGCCAGCAGCACGGCAGGCCGCACCTCTGGAAACACCATATATTTT; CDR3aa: CASSTAGRTSGNTIYF
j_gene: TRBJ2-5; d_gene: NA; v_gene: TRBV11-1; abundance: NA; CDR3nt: TGTGCCAGCAAAGGACTTTACCTAGGGGAGACCCAGTACTTC; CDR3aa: CASKGLYLGETQYF
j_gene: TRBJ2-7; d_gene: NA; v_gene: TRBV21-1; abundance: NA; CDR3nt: TGTGCCAGCAGCCGTCAGAAGGGACAGGGGTTCGGCGAGCAGTACTTC; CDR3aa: CASSRQKGQGFGEQYF
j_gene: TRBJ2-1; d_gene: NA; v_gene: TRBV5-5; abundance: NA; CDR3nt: TGTGCCAGCACTATGGGGGGGGCTTCCTACAATGAGCAGTTCTTC; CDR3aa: CASTMGGASYNEQFF
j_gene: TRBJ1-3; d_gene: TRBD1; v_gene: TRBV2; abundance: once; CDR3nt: TGTGCCAGCACTCCCACAGGGGCCGGGAACACCATATATTTT; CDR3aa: CASTPTGAGNTIYF
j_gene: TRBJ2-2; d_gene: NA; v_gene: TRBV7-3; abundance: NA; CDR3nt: TGTGCCAGCAGCTTATGGGCCACCGGGGAGCTGTTTTTT; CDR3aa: CASSLWATGELFF
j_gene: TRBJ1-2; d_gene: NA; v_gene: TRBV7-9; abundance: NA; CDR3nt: TGTGCCAGCAGTCGGGGTAAAGGTGGCTACACCTTC; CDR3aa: CASSRGKGGYTF
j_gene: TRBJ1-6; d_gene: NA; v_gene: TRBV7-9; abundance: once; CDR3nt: TGTGCCAGCAGCTGGGGAGTAGGCTCACCCCTCCACTTT; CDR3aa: CASSWGVGSPLHF
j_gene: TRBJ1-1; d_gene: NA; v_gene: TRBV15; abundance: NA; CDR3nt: TGTGCCACCAGCCAGGACTCATTCACTGAAGCTTTCTTT; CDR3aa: CATSQDSFTEAFF
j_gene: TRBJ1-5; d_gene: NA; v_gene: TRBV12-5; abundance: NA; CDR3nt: TGTGCTAGTGGTTTGGTAAAGAGTCAGGGAGGTAATCAGCCCCAGCATTTT; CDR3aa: CASGLVKSQGGNQPQHF
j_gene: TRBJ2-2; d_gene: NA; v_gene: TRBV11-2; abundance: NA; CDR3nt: TGTGCCAGCAGCCAGCCCGATTTGGCCGGCAGAGGCCAAACCGGGGAGCTGTTTTTT; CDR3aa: CASSQPDLAGRGQTGELFF
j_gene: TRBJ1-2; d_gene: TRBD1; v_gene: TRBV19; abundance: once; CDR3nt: TGTGCCAGTAGTAACCCTCGGGGAGGGACAGGGGTCGACTATGGCTACACCTTC; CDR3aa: CASSNPRGGTGVDYGYTF